This TCR beta chain was found in a study of shared clonotypes between healthy human individuals. V trimming: 5 bases; J trimming: 4 bases; junction bases outside the gene matches: 4. The CDR3 is made up of 15 amino acids. In germline, CDR1 is SEHNR, CDR2 FQNEAQ (reference sequence). Terminally differentiated effector memory CD45RA+ cells were excluded from the naive CD8 cells, which were CD45RO-negative and positively selected for CCR7. The donor population consisted of healthy HIV-negative adults with no recent acute infections or vaccinations. In this sample, this clone turned up once. What it binds is not known. Method: immunoSEQ multiplex PCR; TCRdb's copy keeps in-frame clones and lacks some. Altogether more than 2 million clones are present, roughly 95% being singletons, with the ten largest covering 0.85% to 1.2%. General study findings and limits: With four donors compared, 4% to 5.5% of naive CD4 clonotypes were shared. A reduction in generation probabilities was seen for non-shared clonotypes relative to those shared by all four donors. Few donors limited the genetic and exposure-history diversity represented.

The sequenced material came from naive CD8+ T cells sorted from blood. This chain joins TRBV7-9 and TRBJ2-1, with 11 bases lining up with TRBD2. This receptor was taken from a young man in good health. CDR3 coding DNA: TGTGCCAGCAGCCATAGCGGGAGGGGATACAATGAGCAGTTCTTC. Amino acid sequence: CASSHSGRGYNEQFF.